This T cell receptor beta chain appears in the sequencing data of a study of shared clonotypes between healthy human individuals. Some clones are missing from TCRdb's copy, which holds only in-frame ones; the method was immunoSEQ multiplex PCR. Here the sample spans 600,000 to 750,000 clones, less than 95% being singletons. CDR1 and CDR2 (germline): SGHRS, YFSETQ. The ends lost 3 bases at V and 4 bases at J; junction bases unmatched: 5. This CDR3 contains 15 residues. The source of this sequence is a man younger than 30 in good health. Some clones in this sample may be carry-over from other donors' samples. Specimen: memory CD8+ T cells from PBMCs. Subset described: CD45RO+ cells pooled with CCR7-negative TemRA cells. The chain couples TRBV5-1 to TRBJ2-7; 12 nucleotides agree with TRBD1. CDR3 amino acids: CASSWDRGLGYEQYF. CDR3 in DNA: TGCGCCAGCAGCTGGGACAGGGGGCTCGGTTACGAGCAGTACTTC.